This T cell receptor beta chain stems from a study of blood T cell repertoires in COVID-19. V lost 6 bases and J 2 bases, leaving 15 bases between the germline ends. In germline, CDR1 is MNHEY, CDR2 SVGAGI. The CDR3 extends over 15 amino acids. Participants came from fewer than 25 US areas, aged roughly 18 to 95 years. The table came from immunoSEQ multiplex PCR; TCRdb's copy has only in-frame clones and leaves some out. The sample yields 250,000 to 350,000 clones, 70% to 90% seen once. The V gene is TRBV6-5, the J gene TRBJ2-3; D is perhaps TRBD1 (5 bases). The sequence was collected from a woman aged 30 to 39 who had recovered from COVID-19. The sample taken for sequencing was PBMCs or T cells enriched from blood (not recorded which). CDR3 amino acids: CASRTTAFYTDTQYF. CDR3 bases: TGTGCCAGCAGGACGACAGCCTTTTACACAGATACGCAGTATTTT.